These 23 T cell receptor beta chains were sequenced from one sample in a study of blood T cell repertoires in COVID-19. This table comes from immunoSEQ multiplex PCR, and its TCRdb copy is limited to in-frame clones, with some not included. The repertoire holds 200,000 to 300,000 clones, with more than 80% as singletons. The specimen sequenced was peripheral blood. These receptors all stem from a woman aged 40-49 years with acute or convalescent COVID-19.

This chain joins TRBV15 and TRBJ2-7, with 9 bases fitting TRBD1. V lost 2 bases, J lost 6 bases, and 5 bases stayed unmatched. The CDR3 has 14 residues. CDR1 LNHNV and CDR2 YYDKDF come from the germline V gene (reference sequence). CDR3 sequence (DNA): TGTGCCACCAGCAGAAGGACAGGGGAAGGCGAGCAGTACGTC. Residues: CATSRRTGEGEQYV.

The chain is built from TRBV4-1 and TRBJ1-5; 10 bases match TRBD1. Looked up from germline, CDR1 is MGHRA and CDR2 is YSYEKL. The CDR3 runs 17 residues. Trimming cost V 4 bases and J 2 bases; bases outside gene matches: 8. The CDR3 sequence: CASSRLGTGAGNQPQHF. The CDR3 DNA reads as TGCGCCAGCAGCCGCCTCGGGACAGGGGCCGGCAATCAGCCCCAGCATTTT.

DNA of the CDR3: TGCGCCAGCAGCTTGGCCGAACTCAGGGGGGAGAAAGCTTTCTTT. Its translation: CASSLAELRGEKAFF. The chain joins TRBV5-1 to TRBJ1-1; 7 nucleotides agree with TRBD1. The J segment lost 9 bases and the V segment lost 0 bases, leaving 11 bases of the junction unmatched. Germline-derived CDR1 and CDR2 are SGHRS and YFSETQ. This CDR3 has 15 residues. The full variable domain, its missing parts supplied by reference TRBV5-1 and TRBJ1-1, is KAGVTQTPRYLIKTRGQQVTLSCSPISGHRSVSWYQQTPGQGLQFLFEYFSETQRNKGNFPGRFSGRQFSNSRSEMNVSTLELGDSALYLCASSLAELRGEKAFFGQGTRLTVV.

This clone was picked up one time. The rearrangement uses TRBV9 and TRBJ2-2; a weak D match, TRBD1 (5 bases). The CDR3 consists of 16 residues. The ends were cut back, 0 bases at V and 3 bases at J, with 12 bases in the middle. Germline V gene data show CDR1 as SGDLS and CDR2 as YYNGEE. In DNA, the CDR3 is TGTGCCAGCAGCGTAGGTGGGGCTGTTCACACCGGGGAGCTGTTTTTT. Protein product: CASSVGGAVHTGELFF.

J is TRBJ1-1 and V is TRBV6-5, with 12 bases aligning to TRBD1. CDR1 and CDR2 from the germline V gene are MNHEY and SVGAGI. The CDR3 spans 15 residues. Unmatched junction bases numbered 9, after V lost 8 bases and J lost 5 bases. The CDR3 loop is CASQDGTGGRTEAFF. Written as DNA, the CDR3 is TGTGCCAGCCAGGACGGGACAGGGGGCAGGACTGAAGCTTTCTTT.

The genes are TRBV10-1 and TRBJ1-1; unclear D gene. Trimming pared 6 bases from V and 1 base from J, leaving 12 bases between. The CDR3 is made up of 14 amino acids. CDR1 and CDR2 (germline): WNHNN, SYGVQD (reference sequence). As DNA, the CDR3 is TGCGCCAGCAGGTGCCCATGGAGGAACACTGAAGCTTTCTTT. Amino acid sequence: CASRCPWRNTEAFF.

The chain joins TRBV29-1 to TRBJ2-3; 9 bases are a match to TRBD1. CDR1 and CDR2 (germline): SQVTM, ANQGSEA. J gave up 2 bases and V 1 base, and 4 bases lay outside the gene matches. CDR3 length: 15 residues. In DNA, the CDR3 is TGCAGCGTTGAAGGCCGGGACAGGGTCACAGATACGCAGTATTTT. Residues: CSVEGRDRVTDTQYF.

V usage is TRBV2 and J usage is TRBJ2-2; tentatively, D is TRBD2 (7 bases). Germline-derived CDR1 and CDR2 are SNHLY and FYNNEI. The CDR3 has 13 residues. V was trimmed by 4 bases and J by 6 bases, leaving 9 bases between them. The chain's CDR3 is CASSGGGAGELFF. CDR3 DNA sequence: TGTGCCAGCAGTGGAGGGGGGGCCGGGGAGCTGTTTTTT.

The chain uses TRBV30 and TRBJ1-6; D is unresolved. The germline gives CDR1 GTSNPN, CDR2 SVGIG (reference sequence). CDR3 size: 17 residues. Between the trimmed V and J ends, which lost 2 bases and 0 bases, there was a span of 14 bases. CDR3 region: CAWSTRSPSSYNSPLHF. As DNA, the CDR3 is TGTGCCTGGAGTACTAGATCACCGAGCTCCTATAATTCACCCCTCCACTTT. The variable domain in full, with the rest retrieved from reference TRBV30 and TRBJ1-6, is SQTIHQWPATLVQPVGSPLSLECTVEGTSNPNLYWYRQAAGRGLQLLFYSVGIGQISSEVPQNLSASRPQDRQFILSSKKLLLSDSGFYLCAWSTRSPSSYNSPLHFGNGTRLTVT.

V usage is TRBV2 and J usage is TRBJ1-5; a weak D match, TRBD1 (6 bases). Germline CDR1 SNHLY, CDR2 FYNNEI. The CDR3 loop spans 15 amino acids. Trimming shortened V by 9 bases and J by 6 bases, and 21 bases separated the two germline ends. Written as DNA, the CDR3 is TGTGCCAGTTCGGCTGCCGGGACACCGGTTCAGCCCCAGCATTTT. This translates into CASSAAGTPVQPQHF.

This chain joins TRBV5-1 and TRBJ2-3, with TRBD1 matching 8 bases. This CDR3 has 16 residues. V lost 1 base to trimming and J lost 1 base; unmatched junction nucleotides: 5. Germline loops: CDR1 SGHRS, CDR2 YFSETQ. The CDR3 reads CASSLQGAYGTDTQYF. CDR3 bases: TGCGCCAGCAGCTTGCAGGGGGCATATGGCACAGATACGCAGTATTTT.

The rearrangement joins TRBV6-2 or TRBV6-3 to TRBJ1-2, with 7 bases lining up with TRBD1. The J segment lost 4 bases and the V segment lost 5 bases, leaving 10 bases of the junction unmatched. Germline-derived CDR1 and CDR2 are MNHEY and SVGEGT. The CDR3 runs 15 residues. The CDR3 sequence is CASSRGPRGSYGYTF. The CDR3, as DNA: TGTGCCAGCAGTCGGGGCCCCAGGGGGTCCTATGGCTACACCTTC.

Here the CDR3 reads CASSKSRLFRGGTEAFF. The CDR3 bases are TGTGCCAGCAGCAAAAGTCGACTATTTAGGGGGGGCACTGAAGCTTTCTTT. V and J are TRBV11-2 and TRBJ1-1; D may be TRBD1 (6 bases). Trimming removed 5 bases from V and 4 bases from J, with 23 bases in between. This CDR3 region has 17 residues. Germline lookup yields CDR1 SGHAT and CDR2 FQNNGV.

The chain employs TRBV18 and TRBJ1-1, with 10 nucleotides matching TRBD1. V shed 3 bases, J shed 5 bases, and the junction held 6 bases outside the gene matches. The CDR3 is made up of 15 amino acids. From germline, CDR1 is KGHSH and CDR2 LQKENI. CDR3 amino acids: CASSPEGQGRTEAFF. The CDR3 DNA follows: TGTGCCAGCTCACCGGAGGGACAGGGGAGAACTGAAGCTTTCTTT.

J is TRBJ1-3 and V is TRBV7-6; D is undetermined. Germline loops: CDR1 SGHVS, CDR2 FNYEAQ. There are 16 residues in the CDR3. V was shortened by 5 bases and J by 4 bases, with 18 bases between the two germline ends. CDR3 region: CASSPRPVASGNTIYF. The CDR3 DNA is TGTGCCAGCAGCCCTAGGCCCGTAGCCTCGGGAAACACCATATATTTT.

The chain links TRBV9 to TRBJ2-1; TRBD1 might be the D (6 bases). V lost 3 bases and J lost 4, with 11 bases in between. The germline CDR1 and CDR2 sequences are SGDLS and YYNGEE. The CDR3 has 14 amino acids. DNA of the CDR3: TGTGCCAGCAGCGAAGGGACACCATACAATGAGCAGTTCTTC. Its protein is CASSEGTPYNEQFF. Full variable domain (outside the CDR3, taken from reference TRBV9 and TRBJ2-1): DSGVTQTPKHLITATGQRVTLRCSPRSGDLSVYWYQQSLDQGLQFLIQYYNGEERAKGNILERFSAQQFPDLHSELNLSSLELGDSALYFCASSEGTPYNEQFFGPGTRLTVL.

V gene TRBV1 combines with J gene TRBJ1-5. TRBV1 is a documented pseudogene. The CDR3 has 14 residues. The CDR3 here is CTSSQAPGYQPQHF. The CDR3 nucleotides read TGCACCAGCAGCCAAGCCCCGGGGTACCAGCCCCAGCATTTT.

The V and J genes are TRBV28 and TRBJ1-2, with 7 nucleotides matching TRBD1. The CDR3 has 12 residues. V shed 7 bases, J shed 10 bases, and the junction held 9 bases outside the gene matches. The germline CDR1 and CDR2 sequences are MDHEN and SYDVKM. The CDR3 nucleotides read TGTGCCAGCACTTTCGGACAGGCAACCTACACCTTC. Its protein product is CASTFGQATYTF.

This chain connects TRBV10-3 to TRBJ2-3; D uncertain. V was cut by 10 bases and J by 1 base, with 6 bases left in between. Germline CDR1 reads ENHRY; CDR2 reads SYGVKD. The CDR3 runs 11 residues. CDR3 coding DNA: TGTGCCACCTCTCGCACAGATACGCAGTATTTT. Translated, it gives CATSRTDTQYF.

The CDR3 DNA follows: TGTGCCAGCTCACCAGGGGGAGCGGGGGGCCGTGTGGATACGCAGTATTTT. Translated: CASSPGGAGGRVDTQYF. The V gene is TRBV18, the J gene TRBJ2-3, with TRBD2 matching over 9 bases. V trimming: 2 bases; J trimming: 6 bases; junction bases outside the gene matches: 12. This CDR3 is built from 17 residues. CDR1 is KGHSH, CDR2 LQKENI, per germline.

This clone was seen a single time. The chain recombines TRBV5-1 with TRBJ1-1; tentative D call: TRBD1 (6 bases). With 4 bases removed from V and 0 bases from J, the gap between germline ends came to 13 bases. Germline values: CDR1 SGHRS, CDR2 YFSETQ. This CDR3 is built from 15 residues. CDR3 nucleotides: TGCGCCAGCAGCATACTCACAGGGCTGAACACTGAAGCTTTCTTT. Translating gives CASSILTGLNTEAFF.

This chain links TRBV2 with TRBJ1-6; TRBD1 might be the D (6 bases). The CDR3 has 16 amino acids. V lost 6 bases and J lost 0, with 12 bases in between. Germline values: CDR1 SNHLY, CDR2 FYNNEI. CDR3 sequence: CASRQGTSSYNSPLHF. For the CDR3, the DNA is TGTGCCAGCAGGCAGGGGACGAGCTCCTATAATTCACCCCTCCACTTT.

The J gene is TRBJ2-3, the V gene TRBV7-8; no clear D gene. The germline V gene has CDR1 SGHVS and CDR2 FQNEAQ. Trimming pared 4 bases from V and 2 bases from J, leaving 13 bases between. There are 15 residues in the CDR3. CDR3 loop: CASSSPTRATDTQYF. CDR3 bases: TGTGCCAGCAGCTCCCCTACCCGCGCCACAGATACGCAGTATTTT.